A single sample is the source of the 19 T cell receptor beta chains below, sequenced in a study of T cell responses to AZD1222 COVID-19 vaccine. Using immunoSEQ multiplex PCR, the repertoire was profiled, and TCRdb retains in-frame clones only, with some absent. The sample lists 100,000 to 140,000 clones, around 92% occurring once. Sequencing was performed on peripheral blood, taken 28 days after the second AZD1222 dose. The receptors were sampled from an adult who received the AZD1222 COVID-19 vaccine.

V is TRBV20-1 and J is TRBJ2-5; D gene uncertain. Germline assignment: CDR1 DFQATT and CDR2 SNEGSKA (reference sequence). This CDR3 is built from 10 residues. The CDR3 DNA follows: TGCAGCCCGGTTAGAGAGACCCAGTACTTC. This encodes CSPVRETQYF.

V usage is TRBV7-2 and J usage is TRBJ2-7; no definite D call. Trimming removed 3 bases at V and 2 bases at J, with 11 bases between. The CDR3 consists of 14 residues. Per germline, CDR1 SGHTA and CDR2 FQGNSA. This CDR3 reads CASSLGTLTYEQYF. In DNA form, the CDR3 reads TGTGCCAGCAGCTTGGGTACCTTGACCTACGAGCAGTACTTC. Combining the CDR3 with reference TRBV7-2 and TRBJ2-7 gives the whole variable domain GAGVSQSPSNKVTEKGKDVELRCDPISGHTALYWYRQSLGQGLEFLIYFQGNSAPDKSGLPSDRFSAERTGGSVSTLTIQRTQQEDSAVYLCASSLGTLTYEQYFGPGTRLTVT.

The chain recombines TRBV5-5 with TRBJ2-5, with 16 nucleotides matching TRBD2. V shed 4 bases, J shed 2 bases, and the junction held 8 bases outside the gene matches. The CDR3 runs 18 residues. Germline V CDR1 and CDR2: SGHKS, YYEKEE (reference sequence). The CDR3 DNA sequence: TGTGCCAGCAGCCCAGGGACTAGCGGGGGGGCCGGGCAAGAGACCCAGTACTTC. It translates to CASSPGTSGGAGQETQYF.

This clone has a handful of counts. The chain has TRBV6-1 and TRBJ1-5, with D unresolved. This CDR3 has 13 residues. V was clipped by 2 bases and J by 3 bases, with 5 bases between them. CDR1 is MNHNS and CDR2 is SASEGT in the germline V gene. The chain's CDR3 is CASSEQPNQPQHF. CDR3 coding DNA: TGTGCCAGCAGTGAACAGCCCAATCAGCCCCAGCATTTT.

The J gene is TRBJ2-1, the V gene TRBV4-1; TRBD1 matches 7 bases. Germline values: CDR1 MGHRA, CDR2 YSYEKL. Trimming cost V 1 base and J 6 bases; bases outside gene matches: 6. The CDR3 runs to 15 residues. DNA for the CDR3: TGCGCCAGCAGCCAAGTCCCGCCAGGGGGCAATGAGCAGTTCTTC. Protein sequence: CASSQVPPGGNEQFF.

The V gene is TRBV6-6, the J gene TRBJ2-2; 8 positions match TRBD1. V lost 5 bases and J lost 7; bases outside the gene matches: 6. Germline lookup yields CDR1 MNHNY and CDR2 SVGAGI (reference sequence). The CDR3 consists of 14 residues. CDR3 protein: CASSLDRAGGELFF. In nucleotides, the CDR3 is TGTGCCAGCAGTCTGGACAGGGCTGGCGGGGAGCTGTTTTTT.

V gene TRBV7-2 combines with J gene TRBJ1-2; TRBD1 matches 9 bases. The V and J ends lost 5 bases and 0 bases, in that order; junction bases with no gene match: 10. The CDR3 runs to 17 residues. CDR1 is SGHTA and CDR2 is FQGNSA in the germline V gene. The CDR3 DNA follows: TGTGCCAGCAGCAGGGACAGGGCCCCCGTGGCTAACTATGGCTACACCTTC. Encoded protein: CASSRDRAPVANYGYTF.

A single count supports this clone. CDR3 loop: CASGTRGLNNEQFF. The DNA for the CDR3 is TGTGCCAGCGGAACGCGGGGACTAAACAATGAGCAGTTCTTC. The rearrangement uses TRBV4-2 and TRBJ2-1, with TRBD2 matching over 7 bases. Germline CDR1 reads LGHNA; CDR2 reads YNFKEQ. This CDR3 has 14 amino acids. V lost 8 bases to trimming and J lost 5 bases; unmatched junction nucleotides: 9.

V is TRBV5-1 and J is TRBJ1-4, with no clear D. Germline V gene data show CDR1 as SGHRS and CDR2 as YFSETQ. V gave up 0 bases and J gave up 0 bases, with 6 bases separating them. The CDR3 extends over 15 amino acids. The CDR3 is CASSLVGATNEKLFF. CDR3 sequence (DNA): TGCGCCAGCAGCTTGGTCGGTGCAACTAATGAAAAACTGTTTTTT.

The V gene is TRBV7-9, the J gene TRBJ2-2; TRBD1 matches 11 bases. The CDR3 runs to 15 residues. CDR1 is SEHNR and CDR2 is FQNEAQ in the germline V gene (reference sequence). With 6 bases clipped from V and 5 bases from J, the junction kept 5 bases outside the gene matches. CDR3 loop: CASSSDRGPTGELFF. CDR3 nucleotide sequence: TGTGCCAGCAGTTCGGACAGGGGGCCTACCGGGGAGCTGTTTTTT.

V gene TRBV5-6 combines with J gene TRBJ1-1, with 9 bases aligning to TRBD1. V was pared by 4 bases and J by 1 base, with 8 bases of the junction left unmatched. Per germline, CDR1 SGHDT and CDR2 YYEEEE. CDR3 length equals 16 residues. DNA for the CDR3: TGTGCCAGCAGCCTCCGGGACAGGGACGAGAACACTGAAGCTTTCTTT. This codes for CASSLRDRDENTEAFF.

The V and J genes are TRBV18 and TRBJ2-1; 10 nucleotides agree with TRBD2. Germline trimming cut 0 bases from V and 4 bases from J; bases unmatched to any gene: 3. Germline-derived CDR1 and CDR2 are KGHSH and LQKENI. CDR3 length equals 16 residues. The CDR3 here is CASSPPSGGTYNEQFF. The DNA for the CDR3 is TGTGCCAGCTCACCACCTAGCGGGGGGACTTACAATGAGCAGTTCTTC. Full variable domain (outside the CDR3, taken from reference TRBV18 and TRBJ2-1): NAGVMQNPRHLVRRRGQEARLRCSPMKGHSHVYWYRQLPEEGLKFMVYLQKENIIDESGMPKERFSAEFPKEGPSILRIQQVVRGDSAAYFCASSPPSGGTYNEQFFGPGTRLTVL.

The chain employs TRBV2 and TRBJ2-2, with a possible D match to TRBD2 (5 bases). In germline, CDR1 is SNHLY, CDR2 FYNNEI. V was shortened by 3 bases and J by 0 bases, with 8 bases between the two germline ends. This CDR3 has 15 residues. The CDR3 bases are TGTGCCAGCAGTGAGTTAGCGACGAACACCGGGGAGCTGTTTTTT. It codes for CASSELATNTGELFF.

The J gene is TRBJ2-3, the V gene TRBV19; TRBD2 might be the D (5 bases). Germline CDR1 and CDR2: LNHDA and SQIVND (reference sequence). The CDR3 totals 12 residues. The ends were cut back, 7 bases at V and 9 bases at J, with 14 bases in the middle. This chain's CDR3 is CASTTKGRTQYF. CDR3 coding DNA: TGTGCCAGTACGACTAAGGGAAGAACGCAGTATTTT.

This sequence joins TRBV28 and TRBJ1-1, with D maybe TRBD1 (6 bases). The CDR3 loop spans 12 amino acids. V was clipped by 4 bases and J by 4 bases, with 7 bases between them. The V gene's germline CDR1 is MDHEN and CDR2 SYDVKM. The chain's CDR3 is CASSWGRTEAFF. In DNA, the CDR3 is TGTGCCAGCAGTTGGGGGCGCACTGAAGCTTTCTTT.

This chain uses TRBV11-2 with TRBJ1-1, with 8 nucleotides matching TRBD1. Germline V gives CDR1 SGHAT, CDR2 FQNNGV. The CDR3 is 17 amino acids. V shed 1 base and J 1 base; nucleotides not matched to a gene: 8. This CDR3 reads CASSLVEPGTGNTEAFF. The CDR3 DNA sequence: TGTGCCAGCAGCTTAGTAGAACCGGGGACAGGGAACACTGAAGCTTTCTTT.

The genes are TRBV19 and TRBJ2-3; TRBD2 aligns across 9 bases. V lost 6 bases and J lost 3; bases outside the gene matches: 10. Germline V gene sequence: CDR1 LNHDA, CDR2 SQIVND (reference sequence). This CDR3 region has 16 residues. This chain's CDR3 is CASSPGAGGPTDTQYF. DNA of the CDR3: TGTGCCAGTAGCCCAGGGGCGGGAGGGCCGACAGATACGCAGTATTTT.

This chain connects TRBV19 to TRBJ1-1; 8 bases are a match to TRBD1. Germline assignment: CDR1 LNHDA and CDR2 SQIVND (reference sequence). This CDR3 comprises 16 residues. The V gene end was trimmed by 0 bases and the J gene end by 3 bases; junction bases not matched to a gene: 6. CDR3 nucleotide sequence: TGTGCCAGTAGTATAGACGAGGACAGGGCGGACACTGAAGCTTTCTTT. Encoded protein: CASSIDEDRADTEAFF.

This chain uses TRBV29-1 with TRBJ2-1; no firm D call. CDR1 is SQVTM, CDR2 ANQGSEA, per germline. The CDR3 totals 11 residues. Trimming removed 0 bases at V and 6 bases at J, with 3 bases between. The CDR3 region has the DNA TGCAGCGTTGAAGAGTTCAATGAGCAGTTCTTC. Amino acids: CSVEEFNEQFF.